This is a list of T cell receptor beta chains from one sample in a study of shared clonotypes between healthy human individuals. The table came from immunoSEQ multiplex PCR; TCRdb's copy has only in-frame clones and leaves some out. The sample consists of 2 million to 2.5 million clones, just over 90% of them appearing once. The sample comprised naive CD4+ T cells from PBMCs. Source of these receptors: a man aged 18 to 35 in good health. Some clones in this sample may be carry-over from other donors' samples. The conserved cysteine and the conserved F or W are not part of the CDR3 here. Fields, in order: J gene, V gene, CDR3 protein.

j_gene: TRBJ1-2
v_gene: TRBV6-4
CDR3aa: ASSDSAQGGDIGYGYT

j_gene: TRBJ2-5
v_gene: TRBV29-1
CDR3aa: SVAGAGGPQETQY

j_gene: TRBJ2-5
v_gene: TRBV6-1
CDR3aa: ASSEEWVFETQY

j_gene: TRBJ2-7
v_gene: TRBV5-1
CDR3aa: ASSLDWGGSYYEQY

j_gene: TRBJ1-4
v_gene: TRBV6-1
CDR3aa: ASSRSGQDEKLF

j_gene: TRBJ1-1
v_gene: TRBV5-1
CDR3aa: ASSLVVGDTEAF

j_gene: TRBJ1-1
v_gene: TRBV7-9
CDR3aa: ASSLVYPESAF

j_gene: TRBJ1-3
v_gene: TRBV27
CDR3aa: ASSSTQRAGGGNTIY

j_gene: TRBJ1-1
v_gene: TRBV5-6
CDR3aa: ASSLLRWRGVNTEAF

j_gene: TRBJ1-5
v_gene: TRBV19
CDR3aa: ASSIRDFNQPQH

j_gene: TRBJ1-4
v_gene: TRBV4-1
CDR3aa: ASSPGLMGEKLF

j_gene: TRBJ2-1
v_gene: TRBV5-1
CDR3aa: ASSFLAGVSNEQF

j_gene: TRBJ2-3
v_gene: TRBV29-1
CDR3aa: SGGRGTIVPTDTQY

j_gene: TRBJ2-7
v_gene: TRBV7-2
CDR3aa: ASSLRDRRYEQY

j_gene: TRBJ2-1
v_gene: TRBV13
CDR3aa: ASSPRGSGSSYNEQF

j_gene: TRBJ2-4
v_gene: TRBV29-1
CDR3aa: SVEGHTSGRRNIQY

j_gene: TRBJ2-1
v_gene: TRBV7-2
CDR3aa: ASTPWRSGRSSYNEQF

j_gene: TRBJ2-7
v_gene: TRBV7-9
CDR3aa: ASSWETGGEQY

j_gene: TRBJ1-2
v_gene: TRBV28
CDR3aa: ASSLSPLGQADGYT

j_gene: TRBJ2-3
v_gene: TRBV4-3
CDR3aa: ASSQEPIGGYSTDTQY

j_gene: TRBJ1-3
v_gene: TRBV5-1
CDR3aa: ASSQGAHSGNTIY

j_gene: TRBJ2-7
v_gene: TRBV6-5
CDR3aa: ASTYEGRAHSYEQY

j_gene: TRBJ1-2
v_gene: TRBV7-2
CDR3aa: ASSFRLGPEYGYT

j_gene: TRBJ2-3
v_gene: TRBV5-1
CDR3aa: ASSLFAGLAGGFSTDTQY

j_gene: TRBJ1-2
v_gene: TRBV11-2
CDR3aa: ASSLAGANYGYT

j_gene: TRBJ2-1
v_gene: TRBV19
CDR3aa: ASSLWGRGNEQF

j_gene: TRBJ1-4
v_gene: TRBV19
CDR3aa: ASSPGRVRATEKLF

j_gene: TRBJ2-5
v_gene: TRBV30
CDR3aa: AWSVLGETQY

j_gene: TRBJ1-1
v_gene: TRBV29-1
CDR3aa: SVERGTVYTEAF

j_gene: TRBJ1-1
v_gene: TRBV30
CDR3aa: AWSAGEELRAF

j_gene: TRBJ2-7
v_gene: TRBV27
CDR3aa: ACGKRSYEQY

j_gene: TRBJ2-7
v_gene: TRBV5-1
CDR3aa: ASSLLANPHEQY

j_gene: TRBJ2-7
v_gene: TRBV4-3
CDR3aa: ASSLGTSGYEQY

j_gene: TRBJ1-1
v_gene: TRBV10-3
CDR3aa: AIGIAGTGSTEAF

j_gene: TRBJ2-7
v_gene: TRBV20-1
CDR3aa: SVAGVGEQY

j_gene: TRBJ2-7
v_gene: TRBV11-2
CDR3aa: ASSLDPNYEQY

j_gene: TRBJ1-4
v_gene: TRBV2
CDR3aa: ASSPPATNEKLF

j_gene: TRBJ2-7
v_gene: TRBV25-1
CDR3aa: ASSEAGLAGYEQY

j_gene: TRBJ2-2
v_gene: TRBV7-3
CDR3aa: ASSADRGLGTGELF

j_gene: TRBJ2-3
v_gene: TRBV9
CDR3aa: ASLRDRVGDTQY

j_gene: TRBJ1-1
v_gene: TRBV13
CDR3aa: ASSLGSSASADTEAF

j_gene: TRBJ2-3
v_gene: TRBV4-1
CDR3aa: ASSQDSRLDTQY

j_gene: TRBJ1-2
v_gene: TRBV6-5
CDR3aa: ASSYVAGTGGYT

j_gene: TRBJ1-5
v_gene: TRBV4-3
CDR3aa: ASSQDRTGGNQPQH

j_gene: TRBJ2-7
v_gene: TRBV6-6
CDR3aa: ASSYSDTSYEQY

j_gene: TRBJ2-1
v_gene: TRBV19
CDR3aa: ASTRTGYNEQF

j_gene: TRBJ2-1
v_gene: TRBV4-3
CDR3aa: ASSQDLRGFDEQF

j_gene: TRBJ2-1
v_gene: TRBV20-1
CDR3aa: SASPDNEQF

j_gene: TRBJ2-1
v_gene: TRBV5-1
CDR3aa: ASSHVAGAGVNEQF

j_gene: TRBJ2-4
v_gene: TRBV6-4
CDR3aa: ASSVVYKAQGSETKNIQY

j_gene: TRBJ1-2
v_gene: TRBV7-2
CDR3aa: ASSLRQGSGYT

j_gene: TRBJ2-4
v_gene: TRBV7-9
CDR3aa: ASSPRGVSRTDIQY

j_gene: TRBJ1-1
v_gene: TRBV25-1
CDR3aa: ASSGGRQNTEAF

j_gene: TRBJ1-3
v_gene: TRBV5-1
CDR3aa: ASSGQGSGNTIY

j_gene: TRBJ2-3
v_gene: TRBV7-9
CDR3aa: ASSRLPPGSADTQY

j_gene: TRBJ1-3
v_gene: TRBV10-3
CDR3aa: AISGMRQTSDTIY

j_gene: TRBJ2-7
v_gene: TRBV10-1
CDR3aa: ASSESDGFYEQY

j_gene: TRBJ2-7
v_gene: TRBV28
CDR3aa: ASRPRHGILPYEQY

j_gene: TRBJ1-4
v_gene: TRBV19
CDR3aa: ASSTMGSSNEKLF

j_gene: TRBJ2-2
v_gene: TRBV7-3
CDR3aa: ASSSHPGTANTGELF